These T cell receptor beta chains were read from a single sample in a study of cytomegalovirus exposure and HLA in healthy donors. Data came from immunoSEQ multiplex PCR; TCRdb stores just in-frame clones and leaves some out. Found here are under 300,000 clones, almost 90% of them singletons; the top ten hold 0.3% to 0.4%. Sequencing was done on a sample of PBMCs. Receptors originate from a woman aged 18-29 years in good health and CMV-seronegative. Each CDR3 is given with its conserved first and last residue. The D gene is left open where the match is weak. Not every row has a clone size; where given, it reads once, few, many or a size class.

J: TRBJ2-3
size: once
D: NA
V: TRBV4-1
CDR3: CASSQDGSQTDTQYF
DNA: TGCGCCAGCAGCCAAGACGGGTCCCAGACAGATACGCAGTATTTT

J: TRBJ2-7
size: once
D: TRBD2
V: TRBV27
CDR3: CASSLVPSGDYEQYF
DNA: TGTGCCAGCAGTTTAGTTCCTAGCGGGGACTACGAGCAGTACTTC

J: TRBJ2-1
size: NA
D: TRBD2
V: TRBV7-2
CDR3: CASSLVGSGGHEQFF
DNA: TGTGCCAGCAGCTTAGTCGGCAGCGGGGGTCATGAGCAGTTCTTC

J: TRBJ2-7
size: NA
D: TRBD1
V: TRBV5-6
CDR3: CASSLATGTGIYEQYF
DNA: TGTGCCAGCAGCTTGGCGACCGGGACAGGGATCTACGAGCAGTACTTC

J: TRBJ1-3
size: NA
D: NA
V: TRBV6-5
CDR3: CASSGTMGNTIYF
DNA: TGTGCCAGCAGCGGGACAATGGGAAACACCATATATTTT

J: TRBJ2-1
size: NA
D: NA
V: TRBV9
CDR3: CASSVERGTPYNEQFF
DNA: TGTGCCAGCAGCGTAGAGAGGGGGACACCCTACAATGAGCAGTTCTTC

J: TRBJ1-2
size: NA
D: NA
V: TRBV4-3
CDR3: CASSQDRGLAYGYTF
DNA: TGCGCCAGCAGCCAAGACCGGGGGTTAGCCTATGGCTACACCTTC

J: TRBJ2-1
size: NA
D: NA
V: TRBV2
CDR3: CASSDHGGEPMYNEQFF
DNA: TGTGCCAGCAGTGACCACGGGGGAGAGCCGATGTACAATGAGCAGTTCTTC

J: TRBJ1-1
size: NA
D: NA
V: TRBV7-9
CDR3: CASSFRGNTEAFF
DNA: TGTGCCAGCAGCTTCAGAGGGAACACTGAAGCTTTCTTT

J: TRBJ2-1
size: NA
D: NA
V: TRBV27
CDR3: CASTLIQGRGPNEQFF
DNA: TGTGCCAGCACCCTAATACAGGGACGGGGTCCCAATGAGCAGTTCTTC

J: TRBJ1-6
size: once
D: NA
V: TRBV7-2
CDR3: CASSLQLLGRTNSPLHF
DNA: TGTGCCAGCAGCTTACAGCTGCTCGGACGGACAAATTCACCCCTCCACTTT

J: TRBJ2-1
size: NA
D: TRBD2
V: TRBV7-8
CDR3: CASSLESGGYNEQFF
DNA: TGTGCCAGCAGCTTAGAGTCGGGGGGGTACAATGAGCAGTTCTTC

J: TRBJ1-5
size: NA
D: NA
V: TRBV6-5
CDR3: CASSYWSVANQPQHF
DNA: TGTGCCAGCAGTTACTGGTCAGTGGCTAATCAGCCCCAGCATTTT

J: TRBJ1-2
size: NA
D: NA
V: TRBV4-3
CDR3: CASSQVRGGYGYTF
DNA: TGCGCCAGCAGCCAAGTTCGTGGGGGGTATGGCTACACCTTC

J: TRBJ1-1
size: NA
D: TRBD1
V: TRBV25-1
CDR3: CASSDPGTGVGEAFF
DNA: TGTGCCAGCAGTGACCCCGGGACAGGGGTGGGTGAAGCTTTCTTT

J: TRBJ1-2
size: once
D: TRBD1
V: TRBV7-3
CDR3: CASSLYPGQGLDGYTF
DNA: TGTGCCAGCAGCTTATATCCGGGACAGGGACTAGATGGCTACACCTTC

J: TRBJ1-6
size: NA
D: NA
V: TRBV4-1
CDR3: CASSQDLAGYYSPLHF
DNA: TGCGCCAGCAGCCAAGATCTGGCGGGTTATTATTCACCCCTCCACTTT

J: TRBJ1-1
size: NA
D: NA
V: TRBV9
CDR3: CASSGLGGSTEAFF
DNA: TGTGCCAGCAGCGGACTGGGGGGTTCTACTGAAGCTTTCTTT

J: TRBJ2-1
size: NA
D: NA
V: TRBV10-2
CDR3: CASSESPRPSSYNEQFF
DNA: TGCGCCAGCAGTGAGTCGCCCAGGCCGAGCTCCTACAATGAGCAGTTCTTC

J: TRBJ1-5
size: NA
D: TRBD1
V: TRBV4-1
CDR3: CASSPDRGHLQPQHF
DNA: TGCGCCAGCAGCCCGGACAGGGGACACCTTCAGCCCCAGCATTTT

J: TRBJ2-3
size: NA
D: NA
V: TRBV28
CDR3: CASRRYGTDTQYF
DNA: TGTGCCAGCAGACGGTACGGCACAGATACGCAGTATTTT

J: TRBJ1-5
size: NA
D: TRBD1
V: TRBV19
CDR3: CASSTDRGGNQPQHF
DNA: TGTGCCAGTAGCACCGACAGGGGGGGTAATCAGCCCCAGCATTTT

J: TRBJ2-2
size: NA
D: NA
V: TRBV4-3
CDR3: CASSQETRGGELFF
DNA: TGCGCCAGCAGCCAAGAGACCCGGGGCGGGGAGCTGTTTTTT

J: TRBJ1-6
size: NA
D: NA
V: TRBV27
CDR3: CASSLSARAPAISPLHF
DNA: TGTGCCAGCAGTTTATCGGCCAGGGCGCCTGCTATTTCACCCCTCCACTTT

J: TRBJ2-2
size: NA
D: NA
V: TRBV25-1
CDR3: CASRDTYTGELFF
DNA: TGTGCCAGCAGGGACACGTACACCGGGGAGCTGTTTTTT

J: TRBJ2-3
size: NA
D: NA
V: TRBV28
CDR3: CASSLRRGQSTDTQYF
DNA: TGTGCCAGCAGTTTAAGGCGGGGGCAGAGCACAGATACGCAGTATTTT

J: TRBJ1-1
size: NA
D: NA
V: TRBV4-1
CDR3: CASSQVGLNTEAFF
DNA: TGCGCCAGCAGCCAAGTGGGGCTTAACACTGAAGCTTTCTTT

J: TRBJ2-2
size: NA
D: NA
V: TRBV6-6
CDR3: CASSGSGELFF
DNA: TGTGCCAGCAGTGGGAGCGGGGAGCTGTTTTTT

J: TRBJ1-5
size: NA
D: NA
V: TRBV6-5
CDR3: CASSSGGFFNQPQHF
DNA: TGTGCCAGCAGTTCAGGAGGGTTTTTCAATCAGCCCCAGCATTTT

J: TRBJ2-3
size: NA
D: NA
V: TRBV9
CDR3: CASSGHPDTQYF
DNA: TGTGCCAGCAGCGGACATCCAGATACGCAGTATTTT

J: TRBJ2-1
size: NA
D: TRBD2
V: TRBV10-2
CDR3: CASSEFASGGAAYNEQFF
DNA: TGCGCCAGCAGTGAGTTTGCTAGCGGGGGGGCGGCCTACAATGAGCAGTTCTTC

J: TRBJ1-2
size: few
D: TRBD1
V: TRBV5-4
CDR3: CASSWTGGDGYTF
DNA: TGTGCCAGCAGCTGGACAGGGGGAGATGGCTACACCTTC

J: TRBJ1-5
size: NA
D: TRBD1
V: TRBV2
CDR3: CASRNGQGNQPQHF
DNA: TGTGCCAGCAGGAACGGACAGGGCAATCAGCCCCAGCATTTT

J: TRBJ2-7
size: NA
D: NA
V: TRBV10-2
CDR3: CASSPLTETYEQYF
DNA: TGCGCCAGCAGTCCGTTGACAGAAACCTACGAGCAGTACTTC

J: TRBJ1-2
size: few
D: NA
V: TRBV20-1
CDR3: CSASADYGYTF
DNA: TGCAGTGCTTCGGCGGACTATGGCTACACCTTC

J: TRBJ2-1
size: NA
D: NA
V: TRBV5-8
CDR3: CASSFRQGSYNEQFF
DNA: TGTGCCAGCAGCTTTCGGCAGGGATCATACAATGAGCAGTTCTTC

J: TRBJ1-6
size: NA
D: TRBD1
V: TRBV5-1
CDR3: CASSLTGFYSMDNSPLHF
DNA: TGCGCCAGCAGCCTGACAGGGTTTTACAGCATGGATAATTCACCCCTCCACTTT

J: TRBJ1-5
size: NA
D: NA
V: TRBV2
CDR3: CASSNFQGNQPQHF
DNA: TGTGCCAGCAGTAATTTTCAGGGGAATCAGCCCCAGCATTTT

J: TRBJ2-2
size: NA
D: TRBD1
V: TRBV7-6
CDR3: CASRSTGGRAQTGELFF
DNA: TGTGCCAGCAGATCCACAGGGGGCCGGGCTCAAACCGGGGAGCTGTTTTTT

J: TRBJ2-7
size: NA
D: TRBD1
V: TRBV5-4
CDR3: CASSDGTGGTYEQYF
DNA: TGTGCCAGCAGCGACGGGACAGGTGGAACCTACGAGCAGTACTTC

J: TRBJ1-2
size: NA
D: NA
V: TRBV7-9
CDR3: CASSLAKDLFNYGYTF
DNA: TGTGCCAGCAGCTTAGCGAAGGACTTATTTAACTATGGCTACACCTTC

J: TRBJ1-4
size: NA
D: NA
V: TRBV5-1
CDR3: CASSLGVGAREKLFF
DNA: TGCGCCAGCAGCTTGGGAGTGGGGGCAAGGGAAAAACTGTTTTTT

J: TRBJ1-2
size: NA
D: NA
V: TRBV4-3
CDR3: CASSSGHPENYGYTF
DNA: TGCGCCAGCAGCTCGGGACACCCTGAAAACTATGGCTACACCTTC

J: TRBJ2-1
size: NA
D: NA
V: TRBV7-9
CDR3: CASSLFSGWGSDNNEQFF
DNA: TGTGCCAGCAGCTTATTTAGCGGATGGGGGTCTGATAACAATGAGCAGTTCTTC

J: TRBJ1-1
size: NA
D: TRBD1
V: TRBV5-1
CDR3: CASSADRGWTEAFF
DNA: TGCGCCAGCAGCGCGGACAGGGGGTGGACTGAAGCTTTCTTT

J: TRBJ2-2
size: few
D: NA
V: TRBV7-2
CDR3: CASSTGTIAGELFF
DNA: TGTGCCAGCAGTACCGGGACAATCGCCGGGGAGCTGTTTTTT

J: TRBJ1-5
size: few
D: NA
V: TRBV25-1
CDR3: CASSRQDSNQPQHF
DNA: TGTGCCAGCAGTCGGCAGGATAGCAATCAGCCCCAGCATTTT

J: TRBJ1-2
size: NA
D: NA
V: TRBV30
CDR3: CAWSVGASYGYTF
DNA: TGTGCCTGGAGTGTGGGGGCCAGCTATGGCTACACCTTC

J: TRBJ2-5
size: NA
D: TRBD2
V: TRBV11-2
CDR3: CASSLFAGGALGTQYF
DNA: TGTGCCAGCAGCTTATTTGCGGGGGGGGCTCTTGGGACCCAGTACTTC

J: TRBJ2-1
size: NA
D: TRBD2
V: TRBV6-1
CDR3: CASSESGGSYNEQFF
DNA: TGTGCCAGCAGTGAATCGGGAGGCTCCTACAATGAGCAGTTCTTC

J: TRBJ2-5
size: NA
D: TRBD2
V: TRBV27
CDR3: CASSLALAGGPSETQYF
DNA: TGTGCCAGCAGTTTAGCGTTAGCGGGGGGGCCGTCGGAGACCCAGTACTTC

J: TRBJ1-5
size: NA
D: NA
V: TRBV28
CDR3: CASSLSRWRGGNQPQHF
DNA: TGTGCCAGCAGTTTGTCCCGGTGGAGGGGCGGCAATCAGCCCCAGCATTTT

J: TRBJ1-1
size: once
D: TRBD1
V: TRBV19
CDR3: CASRRQGSGEAFF
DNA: TGTGCCAGTAGGCGACAGGGGAGTGGGGAAGCTTTCTTT

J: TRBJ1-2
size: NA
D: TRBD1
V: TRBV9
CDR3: CASSADRGQDGYTF
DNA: TGTGCCAGCAGCGCTGACAGGGGGCAGGATGGCTACACCTTC